The entry that follows covers one TCR beta chain sequence. Its specificity is not known. This probably arose from a read error, given a far larger clone one base away. On two occasions, one at each of two time points, approximately 5.6 milliliters of peripheral blood were drawn. This sample is part of a study of prognosis after radiotherapy for stage I lung cancer. Study in general: It was considered that all non-small cell lung cancer patients were medically inoperable. In over ten patients the tumors were adenocarcinoma, and in several they were squamous cell carcinoma.

Findings and limits, study-wide: Following stereotactic body radiation therapy, unique TCR clone counts fell, with a median of about 10,000 versus 6,900.

Amplification of the TCR beta CDR3 (from genomic DNA) was done by two-round multiplex PCR. The first PCR round targeted every TRBV and TRBJ gene with specific primers. Using its own MiXCR run on the multiplex PCR reads, TCRdb lists one record per CDR3 protein. The sample contains over 45,000 distinct CDR3 sequences, more than 20% of which appear only once. This CDR3 comprises 14 residues. CDR1 is MRHNA and CDR2 is SNTAGT in the germline V gene. The chain links TRBV6-4 to TRBJ2-1; maybe TRBD1 (6 bases). The sample consisted of PBMCs, taken before or after stereotactic body radiation therapy (not recorded which). This TCR came from a donor of 50 years or more with non-small cell lung cancer. The CDR3 loop is CASGKTGSYNEQSF. CDR3 sequence (DNA): TGTGCCAGCGGTAAGACAGGCTCCTACAATGAGCAGTCCTTC.